These 5 T cell receptor beta chains were sequenced from one sample in a study of T-cell memory formation after mild COVID-19. TCRdb independently ran MiXCR on the 5' RACE reads; one entry per CDR3 protein. The sample lists hundreds of thousands of distinct CDR3 sequences, 15% to 20% occurring once. Sequencing was performed on PBMCs or a T cell subset sorted from them (not recorded which). These receptors originate from an adult woman who had mild COVID-19 (a few samples of this study predate the infection). Cell type and time point are not known.

The V call is TRBV18, the J call TRBJ1-1; 7 bases map to TRBD1. The V and J ends lost 5 bases and 1 base, in that order; junction bases with no gene match: 1. This CDR3 has 13 amino acids. Germline V CDR1 and CDR2: KGHSH, LQKENI. CDR3 region: CASSDRENTEAFF. The CDR3 nucleotides read TGTGCCAGCTCAGACAGGGAGAACACTGAAGCTTTCTTT. Full variable domain (outside the CDR3, taken from reference TRBV18 and TRBJ1-1): NAGVMQNPRHLVRRRGQEARLRCSPMKGHSHVYWYRQLPEEGLKFMVYLQKENIIDESGMPKERFSAEFPKEGPSILRIQQVVRGDSAAYFCASSDRENTEAFFGQGTRLTVV.

This chain connects TRBV18 to TRBJ2-5; D could derive from TRBD1 or TRBD2 (5 bases each). This CDR3 has 16 amino acids. Per germline, CDR1 KGHSH and CDR2 LQKENI. The V gene lost 1 base and the J gene lost 3 bases, with 15 bases spanning the gap. The CDR3 region is CASSPRSTRGEETQYF. Here the CDR3 DNA reads TGTGCCAGCTCACCACGCTCAACTAGGGGAGAAGAGACCCAGTACTTC.

This clonotype came up many times. The V call is TRBV9, the J call TRBJ1-1; 11 nucleotides match TRBD1. Germline V CDR1 and CDR2: SGDLS, YYNGEE. The CDR3 is made up of 17 amino acids. With 0 bases clipped from V and 0 bases from J, the junction kept 4 bases outside the gene matches. CDR3 nucleotides: TGTGCCAGCAGCGTAGCTGGACAGGGGGCCATGAACACTGAAGCTTTCTTT. The encoded protein is CASSVAGQGAMNTEAFF.

This clonotype was picked up many times. This rearrangement joins TRBV5-1 to TRBJ2-7, with D perhaps TRBD1 (6 bases). CDR1 is SGHRS, CDR2 YFSETQ, per germline. The CDR3 runs to 16 residues. V was trimmed by 0 bases and J by 0 bases, leaving 13 bases between them. In nucleotides, the CDR3 is TGCGCCAGCAGCTTGGATGTCTGGACAGTCTCCTACGAGCAGTACTTC. Translating gives CASSLDVWTVSYEQYF. The complete variable domain, with remaining parts taken from reference TRBV5-1 and TRBJ2-7, reads KAGVTQTPRYLIKTRGQQVTLSCSPISGHRSVSWYQQTPGQGLQFLFEYFSETQRNKGNFPGRFSGRQFSNSRSEMNVSTLELGDSALYLCASSLDVWTVSYEQYFGPGTRLTVT.

This clonotype was found a few times. V gene TRBV4-1 combines with J gene TRBJ1-2, with 7 bases aligning to TRBD1. CDR1 is MGHRA, CDR2 YSYEKL, per germline. The CDR3 runs to 14 residues. V shed 1 base, J shed 12 bases, and the junction held 11 bases outside the gene matches. In DNA form, the CDR3 reads TGCGCCAGCAGCCAAGTGGGACAGCCCTATGGGGACACCTTC. Residues: CASSQVGQPYGDTF.